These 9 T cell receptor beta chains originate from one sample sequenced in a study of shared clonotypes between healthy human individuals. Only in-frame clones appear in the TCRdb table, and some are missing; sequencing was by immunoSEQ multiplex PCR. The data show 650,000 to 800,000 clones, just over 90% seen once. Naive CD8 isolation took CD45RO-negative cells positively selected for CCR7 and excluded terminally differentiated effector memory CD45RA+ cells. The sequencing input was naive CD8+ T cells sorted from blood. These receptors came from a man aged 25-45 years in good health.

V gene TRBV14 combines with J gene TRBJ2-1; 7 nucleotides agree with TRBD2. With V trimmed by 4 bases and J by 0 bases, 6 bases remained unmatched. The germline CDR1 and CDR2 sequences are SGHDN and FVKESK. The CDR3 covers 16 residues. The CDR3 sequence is CASSLRLAASYNEQFF. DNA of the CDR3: TGTGCCAGCAGCCTCCGACTAGCAGCCTCCTACAATGAGCAGTTCTTC. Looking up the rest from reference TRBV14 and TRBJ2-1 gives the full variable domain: EAGVTQFPSHSVIEKGQTVTLRCDPISGHDNLYWYRRVMGKEIKFLLHFVKESKQDESGMPNNRFLAERTGGTYSTLKVQPAELEDSGVYFCASSLRLAASYNEQFFGPGTRLTVL.

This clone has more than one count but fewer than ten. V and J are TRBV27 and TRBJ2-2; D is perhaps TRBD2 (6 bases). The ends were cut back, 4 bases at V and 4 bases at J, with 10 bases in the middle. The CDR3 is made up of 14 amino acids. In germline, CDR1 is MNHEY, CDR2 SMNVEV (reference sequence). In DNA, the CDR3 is TGTGCCAGCAGTTGGGGACTTCCCACCGGGGAGCTGTTTTTT. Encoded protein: CASSWGLPTGELFF.

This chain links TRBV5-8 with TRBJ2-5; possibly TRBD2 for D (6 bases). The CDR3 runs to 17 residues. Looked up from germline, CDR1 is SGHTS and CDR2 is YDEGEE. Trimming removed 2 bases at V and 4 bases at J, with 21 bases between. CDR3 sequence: CASSFGTLGGPGETQYF. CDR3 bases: TGTGCCAGCAGCTTTGGTACGCTCGGGGGACCTGGAGAGACCCAGTACTTC.

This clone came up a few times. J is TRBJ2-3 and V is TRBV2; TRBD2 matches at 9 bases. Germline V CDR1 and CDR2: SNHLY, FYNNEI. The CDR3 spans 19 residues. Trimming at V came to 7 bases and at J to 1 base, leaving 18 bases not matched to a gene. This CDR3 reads CASKNIVGGRGYGTDTQYF. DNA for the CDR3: TGTGCCAGCAAAAATATTGTTGGCGGGAGGGGGTACGGCACAGATACGCAGTATTTT.

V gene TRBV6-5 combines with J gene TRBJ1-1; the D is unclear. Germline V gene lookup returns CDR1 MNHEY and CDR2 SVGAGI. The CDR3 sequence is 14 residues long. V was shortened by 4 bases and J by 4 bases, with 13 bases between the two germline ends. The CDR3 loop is CASSFTTSGTEAFF. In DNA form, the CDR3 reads TGTGCCAGCAGTTTTACGACTTCAGGCACTGAAGCTTTCTTT.

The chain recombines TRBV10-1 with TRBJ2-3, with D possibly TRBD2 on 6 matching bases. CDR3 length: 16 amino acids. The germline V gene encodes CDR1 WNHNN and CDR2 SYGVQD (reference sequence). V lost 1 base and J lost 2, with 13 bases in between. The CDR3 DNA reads TGCGCCAGCAGTGAGTTTTCGCGGGGCGTCACAGATACGCAGTATTTT. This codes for CASSEFSRGVTDTQYF.

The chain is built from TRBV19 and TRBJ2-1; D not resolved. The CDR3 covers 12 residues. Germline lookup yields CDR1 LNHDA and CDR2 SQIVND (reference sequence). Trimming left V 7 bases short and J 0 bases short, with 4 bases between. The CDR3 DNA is TGTGCCAGTACCGACTCCTACAATGAGCAGTTCTTC. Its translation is CASTDSYNEQFF.

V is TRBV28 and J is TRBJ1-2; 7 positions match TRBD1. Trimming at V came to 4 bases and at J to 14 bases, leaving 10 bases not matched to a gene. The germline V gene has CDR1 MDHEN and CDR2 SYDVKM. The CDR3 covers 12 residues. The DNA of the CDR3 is TGTGCCAGCAGTTCCTCGGACAGGTCGGCGACCTTC. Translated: CASSSSDRSATF.

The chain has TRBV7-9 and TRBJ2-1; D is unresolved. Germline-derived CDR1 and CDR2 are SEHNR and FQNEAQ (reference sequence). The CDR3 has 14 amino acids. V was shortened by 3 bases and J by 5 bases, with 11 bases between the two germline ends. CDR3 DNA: TGTGCCAGCAGCTTCTTGAGACCGAACAATGAGCAGTTCTTC. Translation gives CASSFLRPNNEQFF. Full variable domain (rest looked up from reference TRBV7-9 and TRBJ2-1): DTGVSQNPRHKITKRGQNVTFRCDPISEHNRLYWYRQTLGQGPEFLTYFQNEAQLEKSRLLSDRFSAERPKGSFSTLEIQRTEQGDSAMYLCASSFLRPNNEQFFGPGTRLTVL.